The rows below give T cell receptor beta chains drawn from one sample of a study of blood T cell repertoires in COVID-19. Measured with immunoSEQ multiplex PCR; TCRdb has only the in-frame clones, and not every one. Altogether tens of thousands of clones are present, more than 80% being singletons, with the ten largest covering approximately 20%. Sequences were obtained from peripheral blood. These receptors were obtained from a human donor in a cohort sampled during active COVID-19. CDR3s include the opening cysteine and the closing phenylalanine or tryptophan. A D gene is named only where the DNA matches it firmly. The size entry is marked missing in some rows and otherwise reads once, few, many or a size class.

d_call | j_call | clone_size | cdr3_length | v_call | cdr3_nt | cdr3_aa
TRBD1 | TRBJ1-6 | NA | 16 | TRBV6-1 | TGTGCCAGCAGTGAAACTAGGACAGGGGGCGCGATGCCCCTCCACTTT | CASSETRTGGAMPLHF
NA | TRBJ1-1 | NA | 13 | TRBV6-5 | TGTGCCAGCAGTTACTCCCCGTCGGGGGAAGCTTTCTTT | CASSYSPSGEAFF
TRBD1 | TRBJ2-2 | NA | 16 | TRBV5-1 | TGCGCCAGCAGCTTCCTGACAGGGATGAACACCGGGGAGCTGTTTTTT | CASSFLTGMNTGELFF
NA | TRBJ2-1 | NA | 16 | TRBV7-9 | TGTGCCAGCACCCCTGGAGGGGGGGTCCGATACAATGAGCAGTTCTTC | CASTPGGGVRYNEQFF
NA | TRBJ1-1 | NA | 15 | TRBV19 | TGTGCCAGTCAGGCGGGTCGGGCGGTGAACACTGAAGCTTTCTTT | CASQAGRAVNTEAFF
TRBD1 | TRBJ2-6 | once | 19 | TRBV5-1 | TGCGCCAGCAGCTTGAATCCTTCCGGGACAGGCCCCGGGGCCAACGTCCTGACTTTC | CASSLNPSGTGPGANVLTF
TRBD2 | TRBJ2-7 | NA | 14 | TRBV19 | TGTGCCAGTAGTATTGAAGGGCGGGGGGGCGAGCAGTACTTC | CASSIEGRGGEQYF
NA | TRBJ2-2 | NA | 15 | TRBV7-8 | TGTGCCAGCAGCCTCGGCGGGATACCCCCCGGGGAGCTGTTTTTT | CASSLGGIPPGELFF
NA | TRBJ2-5 | NA | 13 | TRBV5-4 | TGTGCCAGCAGCTTGAAAGGGGAAGAGACCCAGTACTTC | CASSLKGEETQYF
NA | TRBJ2-1 | NA | 11 | TRBV19 | TGTGCCAGTAGTATTTTATATGAGCAGTTCTTC | CASSILYEQFF
TRBD2 | TRBJ2-7 | once | 15 | TRBV19 | TGTGCCAGTAGTCCCCTAGCGGGGAGCTCCTACGAGCAGTACTTC | CASSPLAGSSYEQYF
NA | TRBJ1-2 | NA | 15 | TRBV6-5 | TGTGCCAGCAGACAACAGCCGGGGTCACTCGACGACTACACCTTC | CASRQQPGSLDDYTF
TRBD1 | TRBJ1-2 | NA | 15 | TRBV7-9 | TGTGCCAGCAGCTTCCACAGGGGAATTAACTATGGCTACACCTTC | CASSFHRGINYGYTF
NA | TRBJ1-3 | NA | 12 | TRBV5-4 | TGTGCCAGCAGCCTACAGGGAAACACCATATATTTT | CASSLQGNTIYF
NA | TRBJ2-5 | NA | 14 | TRBV5-1 | TGCGCCAGCAGCTTGGGGCTAGCGAGGGAGACCCAGTACTTC | CASSLGLARETQYF
TRBD1 | TRBJ2-1 | NA | 17 | TRBV27 | TGTGCCAGCAGTTCCCCGGACAGGGGCTATTCTTACAATGAGCAGTTCTTC | CASSSPDRGYSYNEQFF
NA | TRBJ1-2 | NA | 16 | TRBV4-2 | TGTGCCAGCAGCCAAGACCCCACGGCAGGGCTCGGCGGCTACACCTTC | CASSQDPTAGLGGYTF
NA | TRBJ2-7 | NA | 13 | TRBV19 | TGTGCCAGTAGTATTCGTAGCCCCTACGAGCAGTACTTC | CASSIRSPYEQYF
TRBD1 | TRBJ1-5 | NA | 16 | TRBV2 | TGTGCCAGCAGTACCGGGACAGGCGTCTTTGGTCAGCCCCAGCATTTT | CASSTGTGVFGQPQHF
NA | TRBJ1-2 | once | 13 | TRBV9 | TGTGCCAGCAGTTACCGGGAGGGCAATGGCTACACCTTC | CASSYREGNGYTF
NA | TRBJ1-6 | NA | 12 | TRBV5-4 | TGTGCCAGCAGCTTGGATCAGTCACCCCTCCACTTT | CASSLDQSPLHF
NA | TRBJ2-1 | NA | 16 | TRBV5-6 | TGTGCCAGCAGCCCCGTTGGAGACGGTTACTACAATGAGCAGTTCTTC | CASSPVGDGYYNEQFF
TRBD1 | TRBJ1-5 | NA | 15 | TRBV3-1/TRBV3-2 | TGTGCCAGCAGCCAAGGACAGGGTAGCAATCAGCCCCAGCATTTT | CASSQGQGSNQPQHF
NA | TRBJ1-1 | NA | 14 | TRBV5-6 | TGTGCCAGCAGCTCTTTGGGGGGTCTGGCTGAAGCTTTCTTT | CASSSLGGLAEAFF
NA | TRBJ2-1 | NA | 16 | TRBV19 | TGTGCCAGTAGTATAATCTCAGGACTGCCCTTTTATGAGCAGTTCTTC | CASSIISGLPFYEQFF
NA | TRBJ1-5 | NA | 14 | TRBV10-3 | TGTGCCATCAGGGCCAGGGGAAGCAATCAGCCCCAGCATTTT | CAIRARGSNQPQHF
NA | TRBJ1-5 | few | 10 | TRBV19 | TGTGCCAGTGGACTTGGAGCCCAGCATTTT | CASGLGAQHF
TRBD1 | TRBJ2-7 | few | 15 | TRBV7-9 | TGTGCCAGCAGCTTCGGGACAGGGATCTCCTACGAGCAGTACTTC | CASSFGTGISYEQYF
NA | TRBJ1-1 | NA | 13 | TRBV24-1 | TGTGCCACCAGTGATCCAGATGGCACTGAAGCTTTCTTT | CATSDPDGTEAFF
TRBD1 | TRBJ2-7 | NA | 14 | TRBV27 | TGTGCCAGCACCCTCCGGGACAGGGGTGGCGAGCAGTACTTC | CASTLRDRGGEQYF
NA | TRBJ1-6 | NA | 14 | TRBV6-5 | TGTGCCACCACCCGCCAAGGAGAAAATTCACCCCTCCACTTT | CATTRQGENSPLHF
NA | TRBJ2-7 | NA | 14 | TRBV6-5 | TGTGCCAGCAGACCGGGACTCGCCGCCTACGAGCAGTACTTC | CASRPGLAAYEQYF
NA | TRBJ2-2 | NA | 15 | TRBV7-9 | TGTGCCAGCAGCTTAACAGGGTCGAACACCGGGGAGCTGTTTTTT | CASSLTGSNTGELFF